The clone carrying this T cell receptor beta chain was detected a few times. Its antigen is not known. Clones were read by immunoSEQ multiplex PCR, and TCRdb kept only the in-frame ones, dropping some. Of about 36,000 clones listed, roughly three quarters are singletons. The data belong to a study of OX40 agonist ivuxolimab in advanced cancers. Study background: Therapy given before enrollment (anti-PD-1, anti-PD-L1 or anti-CTLA-4) was allowed, and approximately 40% had some.

Blood sampling was done at baseline, cycle 4 day 1, and cycle 7 day 1. Study-wide points: Patients with a partial response at 0.1-3.0 mg/kg had among the lowest clonal expansion.

This sample comprised CD4+ or CD8+ T cells sorted from blood, obtained in a trial of the OX40 agonist ivuxolimab. The origin of this receptor is an adult with an advanced solid tumor such as melanoma, head and neck, liver or kidney cancer.

The CDR3 reads CASSPKTGGPPRGNYGYTF. The CDR3 DNA sequence: TGCGCCAGCAGCCCCAAGACAGGGGGACCCCCTCGGGGTAACTATGGCTACACCTTC. V is TRBV4-1 and J is TRBJ1-2; 9 bases agree with TRBD1. CDR1 MGHRA and CDR2 YSYEKL come from the germline V gene. CDR3 length equals 19 residues. V dropped 4 bases and J dropped 1; count of bases not matched to a gene: 16.